Below are 15 T cell receptor beta chains sequenced from a single sample in a study of T-cell memory formation after mild COVID-19. TCRdb re-called the 5' RACE reads with MiXCR, one entry per CDR3 protein. The table has some 250,000 distinct CDR3 sequences, 15% to 20% seen once. The sample was PBMCs or a T cell subset sorted from them (not recorded which). The receptors originated from a man younger than 35 who had mild COVID-19 (a few samples of this study predate the infection). Cell type and time point are not known.

This clonotype came up a few times. CDR3 DNA: TGTGCCAGCAGCCAAGCCCTGACTAGCGGGGGGACCTCGAACTACGAGCAGTACTTC. As protein: CASSQALTSGGTSNYEQYF. This chain uses TRBV4-2 with TRBJ2-7; 13 bases line up with TRBD2. The J segment lost 3 bases and the V segment lost 1 base, leaving 12 bases of the junction unmatched. This CDR3 has 19 amino acids. In germline, CDR1 is LGHNA, CDR2 YNFKEQ.

A few counts support this clonotype. The J gene is TRBJ2-5, the V gene TRBV18; D perhaps matches TRBD1 (6 bases). Germline loops: CDR1 KGHSH, CDR2 LQKENI. CDR3 size: 14 residues. V lost 3 bases and J 4 bases, leaving 12 bases between the germline ends. The CDR3, as DNA: TGTGCCAGCTCACCTGCCCGAGGGGGAGAGACCCAGTACTTC. Its translation is CASSPARGGETQYF.

The J gene is TRBJ2-5, the V gene TRBV4-3, with TRBD1 identical over 8 bases. The CDR3 runs 15 residues. CDR1 LGHNA and CDR2 YSLEER come from the germline V gene. The ends lost 4 bases at V and 3 bases at J; junction bases unmatched: 7. The CDR3 is CASSRMGTGEETQYF. CDR3 bases: TGCGCCAGCAGCCGGATGGGGACAGGCGAAGAGACCCAGTACTTC.

A few counts support this clonotype. The chain employs TRBV7-2 and TRBJ2-2; weak D call: TRBD2 (6 bases). This CDR3 contains 15 residues. The germline CDR1 and CDR2 sequences are SGHTA and FQGNSA. V was trimmed by 3 bases and J by 6 bases, leaving 14 bases between them. CDR3 DNA sequence: TGTGCCAGCAGCTTGCGCGGGGCGAGCGCCGGGGAGCTGTTTTTT. Residues: CASSLRGASAGELFF.

The rearrangement links TRBV6-5 to TRBJ2-3, with 7 bases that match TRBD1. The junction had 10 bases not matched to a gene; V was cut back by 8 bases and J by 2 bases. Germline V gives CDR1 MNHEY, CDR2 SVGAGI. CDR3 length: 15 residues. The DNA of the CDR3 is TGTGCCAGCCGACCGACAGGGATAAACACAGATACGCAGTATTTT. Its protein is CASRPTGINTDTQYF.

This clonotype came up a few times. CDR3 protein: CASSLDLGDGGYTF. The CDR3 DNA is TGTGCCAGCAGCTTAGATCTGGGGGACGGGGGCTACACCTTC. The chain couples TRBV11-2 to TRBJ1-2; tentatively, D is TRBD1 (5 bases). Germline CDR1 SGHAT, CDR2 FQNNGV. V lost 0 bases, J lost 8 bases, and 13 bases lay in between. CDR3 size: 14 residues.

This clonotype was picked up a small number of times. The chain couples TRBV4-2 to TRBJ2-1; 8 bases line up with TRBD2. The germline gives CDR1 LGHNA, CDR2 YNFKEQ. V gave up 2 bases and J gave up 1 base; unmatched junction bases: 4. This CDR3 has 16 residues. In DNA form, the CDR3 reads TGTGCCAGCAGCCAAAAACTAGCGGATTCCTACAATGAGCAGTTCTTC. Its translation is CASSQKLADSYNEQFF.

V gene TRBV4-1 combines with J gene TRBJ2-4; D could derive from TRBD1 or TRBD2 (5 bases each). The V end was cut by 3 bases, the J end by 0 bases, with 12 bases between. The CDR3 length is 16 residues. Looked up from germline, CDR1 is MGHRA and CDR2 is YSYEKL. The chain's CDR3 is CASSQGDVLAKNIQYF. CDR3 bases: TGCGCCAGCAGCCAGGGGGACGTTTTAGCCAAAAACATTCAGTACTTC.

This clonotype occurred a few times. The chain joins TRBV7-2 to TRBJ2-7; perhaps TRBD2 as D (6 bases). Germline V lookup: CDR1 SGHTA, CDR2 FQGNSA. This CDR3 contains 14 residues. Trimming cost V 2 bases and J 3 bases, with 11 bases left between them. The CDR3 reads CASSLSSGVYEQYF. In nucleotides, the CDR3 is TGTGCCAGCAGCTTATCCTCGGGGGTCTACGAGCAGTACTTC.

The rearrangement joins TRBV6-2 or TRBV6-3 to TRBJ1-1; perhaps TRBD1 as D (5 bases). Germline CDR1 reads MNHEY; CDR2 reads SVGEGT. Trimming pared 8 bases from V and 5 bases from J, leaving 24 bases between. The CDR3 is 16 amino acids. For the CDR3, the DNA is TGTGCCAGCTTTTCCGACGCGGGAAGGGGAACGACTGAAGCTTTCTTT. Protein sequence: CASFSDAGRGTTEAFF.

V and J are TRBV6-2 or TRBV6-3 and TRBJ2-7, with TRBD1 identical over 8 bases. The CDR3 consists of 13 residues. CDR1 and CDR2 (germline): MNHEY, SVGEGT. J was trimmed by 5 bases and V by 5 bases; bases with no gene match: 5. CDR3 in amino acids: CASSRPGQDEQYF. The CDR3 nucleotides read TGTGCCAGCAGTCGCCCGGGACAGGACGAGCAGTACTTC.

The sample holds a few counts of this clonotype. The chain employs TRBV20-1 and TRBJ1-2, with 7 bases that match TRBD1. The V segment lost 5 bases and the J segment 4 bases; nucleotides outside the gene matches: 10. Germline V gene lookup returns CDR1 DFQATT and CDR2 SNEGSKA (reference sequence). CDR3 length equals 14 residues. The CDR3 DNA sequence: TGCAGTGCTTCAACCGGGACAGTTACCTATGGCTACACCTTC. This sequence encodes CSASTGTVTYGYTF.

A few counts support this clonotype. The chain couples TRBV6-2 or TRBV6-3 to TRBJ2-7; TRBD1 matches 10 bases. Germline CDR1 reads MNHEY; CDR2 reads SVGEGT. The V and J ends lost 6 bases and 0 bases, in that order; junction bases with no gene match: 5. This CDR3 spans 15 amino acids. This chain's CDR3 is CASRSRTGGSYEQYF. In DNA form, the CDR3 reads TGTGCCAGCAGAAGCCGGACAGGGGGCTCCTACGAGCAGTACTTC.

The chain links TRBV7-3 to TRBJ2-5; 11 bases are a match to TRBD2. Germline CDR1 and CDR2: SGHTA and FQGTGA. After removal of 3 bases from V and 1 base from J, the junction contained 4 bases not matched to a gene. CDR3 length: 16 residues. CDR3 bases: TGTGCCAGCAGCTTGCTAGCGGGGGGCCCCCAAGAGACCCAGTACTTC. It encodes CASSLLAGGPQETQYF.

This CDR3 reads CASSVARASPLHF. The CDR3 DNA sequence: TGTGCCAGCAGTGTGGCTAGGGCTTCACCCCTCCACTTT. The J gene is TRBJ1-6, the V gene TRBV2; D remains ambiguous. The CDR3 has 13 amino acids. The germline gives CDR1 SNHLY, CDR2 FYNNEI. The ends were cut back, 4 bases at V and 9 bases at J, with 10 bases in the middle.